This entry lists 12 T cell receptor beta chains sequenced from one sample in a study of cytomegalovirus exposure and HLA in healthy donors. The PCR contained 60 Vbeta and 13 Jbeta primers. TCRdb keeps only in-frame clones here, not all; method: immunoSEQ multiplex PCR. The table includes over 95,000 clones, 60% to 85% detected once. Sequencing was performed on PBMCs. The receptors originated from a female donor in good health and CMV-seronegative.

This clone was recorded once. The chain employs TRBV5-1 and TRBJ2-5; D is unclear. The CDR3 length is 11 residues. Germline CDR1 is SGHRS and CDR2 is YFSETQ. Trimming removed 4 bases from V and 3 bases from J, with 4 bases in between. This chain's CDR3 is CASSREETQYF. CDR3 sequence (DNA): TGCGCCAGCAGCCGGGAAGAGACCCAGTACTTC.

The genes are TRBV7-2 and TRBJ2-3; TRBD2 is a possible D gene (6 bases). This CDR3 has 15 amino acids. V lost 2 bases and J 1 base, leaving 10 bases between the germline ends. Germline V gene lookup returns CDR1 SGHTA and CDR2 FQGNSA. This chain's CDR3 is CASSLKASGTDTQYF. The CDR3 DNA is TGTGCCAGCAGCTTAAAGGCTAGCGGCACAGATACGCAGTATTTT.

The gene calls are TRBV7-2 and TRBJ2-7; perhaps TRBD2 as D (6 bases). This CDR3 spans 15 amino acids. V was cut by 5 bases and J by 2 bases, with 16 bases left in between. Germline V CDR1 and CDR2: SGHTA, FQGNSA. CDR3 region: CASSQSSGRTYEQYF. The CDR3 DNA is TGTGCCAGCAGCCAGAGTAGCGGACGAACCTACGAGCAGTACTTC.

This clone has only a few counts. The chain uses TRBV4-3 and TRBJ2-1; maybe TRBD2 (6 bases). Germline assignment: CDR1 LGHNA and CDR2 YSLEER. The CDR3 contains 15 residues. Trimming left V 1 base short and J 6 bases short, with 13 bases between. In DNA form, the CDR3 reads TGCGCCAGCAGCCAAGGGACTATTGAGCGCAATGAGCAGTTCTTC. This encodes CASSQGTIERNEQFF.

V usage is TRBV11-2 and J usage is TRBJ2-5, with 8 bases fitting TRBD2. The CDR3 is 16 amino acids. V dropped 3 bases and J dropped 4; count of bases not matched to a gene: 10. Germline V gene data show CDR1 as SGHAT and CDR2 as FQNNGV. The CDR3 loop reads CASSLTGTRRGETQYF. For the CDR3, the DNA is TGTGCCAGCAGCTTGACCGGGACTAGAAGGGGAGAGACCCAGTACTTC.

The chain recombines TRBV16 with TRBJ1-4, with 9 bases lining up with TRBD1. The CDR3 runs to 18 residues. J gave up 1 base and V 2 bases, and 8 bases lay outside the gene matches. Germline V gene data show CDR1 as KGHSY and CDR2 as FQNENV. CDR3 sequence: CASSQARGQGQTNEKLFF. Written as DNA, the CDR3 is TGTGCCAGCAGCCAAGCACGGGGACAGGGTCAAACTAATGAAAAACTGTTTTTT. Full variable domain (remainder filled in from reference TRBV16 and TRBJ1-4): GEEVAQTPKHLVRGEGQKAKLYCAPIKGHSYVFWYQQVLKNEFKFLISFQNENVFDETGMPKERFSAKCLPNSPCSLEIQATKLEDSAVYFCASSQARGQGQTNEKLFFGSGTQLSVL.

Here the CDR3 reads CASSPSRQEQFF. CDR3 in DNA: TGTGCCAGCAGCCCTTCGCGGCAAGAGCAGTTCTTC. The genes are TRBV5-4 and TRBJ2-1; D is undetermined. Per the germline V gene, CDR1 is SGHNT and CDR2 is YYREEE (reference sequence). CDR3 size: 12 residues. Trimming cost V 4 bases and J 10 bases, with 12 bases left between them.

This chain links TRBV7-2 with TRBJ2-2, with TRBD1 matching 7 bases. J lost 6 bases, V lost 4 bases, and 2 bases had no gene match. The CDR3 is made up of 13 amino acids. CDR1 and CDR2 from the germline V gene are SGHTA and FQGNSA. CDR3 loop: CASSSGGSGELFF. The CDR3 nucleotides are TGTGCCAGCAGCTCAGGGGGATCCGGGGAGCTGTTTTTT.

The chain couples TRBV6-1 to TRBJ2-6; perhaps TRBD2 as D (6 bases). The CDR3 contains 20 residues. Germline V lookup: CDR1 MNHNS, CDR2 SASEGT. V lost 4 bases and J 0 bases, leaving 22 bases between the germline ends. This CDR3 is CASSVSTGGAISSGANVLTF. The DNA of the CDR3 is TGTGCCAGCAGTGTGTCTACTGGCGGGGCGATAAGCTCTGGGGCCAACGTCCTGACTTTC.

The chain joins TRBV7-9 to TRBJ2-3; 9 bases agree with TRBD2. CDR1 and CDR2 (germline): SEHNR, FQNEAQ (reference sequence). The V segment lost 5 bases and the J segment 2 bases; nucleotides outside the gene matches: 14. The CDR3 loop spans 18 amino acids. This CDR3 is CASSRGGLAGPPTDTQYF. CDR3 bases: TGTGCCAGCAGCCGAGGGGGCCTAGCGGGACCTCCCACAGATACGCAGTATTTT.

The chain recombines TRBV5-4 with TRBJ2-1, with 8 bases identical to TRBD2. This CDR3 region has 13 residues. Trimming cost V 4 bases and J 7 bases; bases outside gene matches: 4. Germline loops: CDR1 SGHNT, CDR2 YYREEE (reference sequence). The CDR3 DNA reads TGTGCCAGCAGCACGGGGGGGCGGAATGAGCAGTTCTTC. Its protein product is CASSTGGRNEQFF.

The V call is TRBV19, the J call TRBJ2-3; 10 bases fit TRBD2. CDR1 is LNHDA and CDR2 is SQIVND in the germline V gene (reference sequence). V was clipped by 2 bases and J by 6 bases; unmatched bases: 8. The CDR3 consists of 16 residues. CDR3 sequence reads: CASSIPTLAGTDTQYF. CDR3 bases: TGTGCCAGTAGTATACCCACACTAGCGGGGACCGATACGCAGTATTTT.